A selection of T cell receptor beta chains follows, all from one sample in a study of OX40 agonist ivuxolimab in advanced cancers. Profiling relied on immunoSEQ multiplex PCR, and the TCRdb table lists in-frame clones only, not all of them. The sample lists tens of thousands of clones; 88% were seen once. The sequenced sample was CD4+ or CD8+ T cells sorted from blood, obtained in a trial of the OX40 agonist ivuxolimab. The receptors were gathered from an adult with an advanced solid tumor such as melanoma, head and neck, liver or kidney cancer. CDR3s include the opening cysteine and the closing phenylalanine or tryptophan. D genes are given only for firm matches. Clone size appears in some rows only: once, few, many, or a class for an expanded clone.

J: TRBJ1-1; V: TRBV10-3; size: few; D: NA; DNA: TGTGCCATCAGCCCGACATTGAACACTGAAGCTTTCTTT; CDR3: CAISPTLNTEAFF
J: TRBJ2-3; V: TRBV5-1; size: few; D: NA; DNA: TGCGCCAGCAGCCGAGCGGGTGACCCCACAGATACGCAGTATTTT; CDR3: CASSRAGDPTDTQYF
J: TRBJ1-5; V: TRBV18; size: NA; D: NA; DNA: TGTGCCAGCTCACCAGGGACCGCTTATAGCAATCAGCCCCAGCATTTT; CDR3: CASSPGTAYSNQPQHF
J: TRBJ1-2; V: TRBV28; size: NA; D: NA; DNA: TGTGCCAGCAGTTTTCGGGCAGTAACTAACTATGGCTACACCTTC; CDR3: CASSFRAVTNYGYTF
J: TRBJ2-5; V: TRBV25-1; size: NA; D: TRBD2; DNA: TGTGCCAGCAGTGAACGGGAGGCCCGAGAGACCCAGTACTTC; CDR3: CASSEREARETQYF
J: TRBJ1-1; V: TRBV10-2; size: NA; D: NA; DNA: TGCGCCAGCATCAGGAATTTGGAGGACACTGAAGCTTTCTTT; CDR3: CASIRNLEDTEAFF
J: TRBJ1-5; V: TRBV25-1; size: NA; D: TRBD1; DNA: TGTGCCAGCAGTGACTCCCGGACAGGGGAGACCCAGCCCCAGCATTTT; CDR3: CASSDSRTGETQPQHF
J: TRBJ1-1; V: TRBV11-3; size: once; D: TRBD1; DNA: TGTGCCAGCAGCTTAGATCGCCGGGACAGGGGGGGAAAGAGGACTGAAGCTTTCTTT; CDR3: CASSLDRRDRGGKRTEAFF
J: TRBJ2-5; V: TRBV7-2; size: NA; D: NA; DNA: TGTGCCAGCAGCTTAAGCAGGGGGAGGGAGACCCAGTACTTC; CDR3: CASSLSRGRETQYF
J: TRBJ2-1; V: TRBV6-5; size: NA; D: TRBD2; DNA: TGTGCCAGCAGAATAAACCCGGGACTAGACCAGTTCTTC; CDR3: CASRINPGLDQFF
J: TRBJ1-3; V: TRBV7-8; size: NA; D: TRBD1; DNA: TGTGCCAGCAGCTTATCCGGGTGGAGGGGGCTGGGAAACACCATATATTTT; CDR3: CASSLSGWRGLGNTIYF
J: TRBJ2-5; V: TRBV10-3; size: NA; D: TRBD2; DNA: TGTGCCATCAGTTCCTCTAGCGGGAGGGGGCAGGAGACCCAGTACTTC; CDR3: CAISSSSGRGQETQYF
J: TRBJ2-2; V: TRBV11-1; size: NA; D: NA; DNA: TGTGCCAGCAGCGTTCAACAGGGCTTGGCCACCGGGGAGCTGTTTTTT; CDR3: CASSVQQGLATGELFF
J: TRBJ1-1; V: TRBV2; size: NA; D: NA; DNA: TGTGCCAGCAGTAATACTCTACAGGGCGGGCTAGTGAACACTGAAGCTTTCTTT; CDR3: CASSNTLQGGLVNTEAFF
J: TRBJ2-5; V: TRBV18; size: NA; D: NA; DNA: TGTGCCAGCTCAAGGGCTTCGGGGGGCCCGGAGACCCAGTACTTC; CDR3: CASSRASGGPETQYF
J: TRBJ2-7; V: TRBV6-1; size: NA; D: NA; DNA: TGTGCCAGCAGTGAAAACGTCGATTTTTGGGGAATAGAATCCTACGAGCAGTACTTC; CDR3: CASSENVDFWGIESYEQYF
J: TRBJ2-7; V: TRBV30; size: NA; D: TRBD1; DNA: TGTGCCTGGAGTGTTAGGAGGGACAGGGGTTACGAGCAGTACTTC; CDR3: CAWSVRRDRGYEQYF
J: TRBJ1-5; V: TRBV19; size: NA; D: TRBD1; DNA: TGTGCCAGTGACCAACAGGGGTTTAATCAGCCCCAGCATTTT; CDR3: CASDQQGFNQPQHF
J: TRBJ1-1; V: TRBV30; size: NA; D: TRBD1; DNA: TGTGCCTGGACAGGGGGTATCACTGAAGCTTTCTTT; CDR3: CAWTGGITEAFF
J: TRBJ2-5; V: TRBV28; size: NA; D: TRBD2; DNA: TGTGCCAGCACCGCCCTAGCGGGAGGTATGGAGACCCAGTACTTC; CDR3: CASTALAGGMETQYF
J: TRBJ2-2; V: TRBV6-5; size: once; D: NA; DNA: TGTGCCAGCAGTTACTGGGTCGACACCGGGGAGCTGTTTTTT; CDR3: CASSYWVDTGELFF
J: TRBJ2-1; V: TRBV21-1; size: NA; D: NA; DNA: TGTGCCAGCAGCAACCTAGCGGGAGTCGACTCCTACAATGAGCAGTTCTTC; CDR3: CASSNLAGVDSYNEQFF
J: TRBJ2-6; V: TRBV2; size: NA; D: NA; DNA: TGTGCCAGCAGTCCCCAGAGCTCTGGGGCCAACGTCCTGACTTTC; CDR3: CASSPQSSGANVLTF
J: TRBJ2-1; V: TRBV7-9; size: NA; D: TRBD2; DNA: TGTGCCAGCAGCCTCGGACTAGCGGGACTGCAAGAGCAGTTCTTC; CDR3: CASSLGLAGLQEQFF
J: TRBJ2-7; V: TRBV7-3; size: NA; D: TRBD1; DNA: TGTGCCAGCAGCCGGGACAGTATGAGCTCCTACGAGCAGTACTTC; CDR3: CASSRDSMSSYEQYF
J: TRBJ2-7; V: TRBV21-1; size: NA; D: NA; DNA: TGTGCCAGCAGCTACCCGCCCGCCGAGGGGGCTTTGATGGAGCAGTACTTC; CDR3: CASSYPPAEGALMEQYF
J: TRBJ1-1; V: TRBV20-1; size: NA; D: NA; DNA: TGCAGTGCTCGCGGGACTGAAGCTTTCTTT; CDR3: CSARGTEAFF
J: TRBJ2-7; V: TRBV27; size: few; D: TRBD1; DNA: TGTGCCAGCAGTTTATACAGGGGGCCCTACGAGCAGTACTTC; CDR3: CASSLYRGPYEQYF
J: TRBJ1-2; V: TRBV19; size: few; D: NA; DNA: TGTGCCAGTAGTATTCCGGGGGCAGGGGGCTACACCTTC; CDR3: CASSIPGAGGYTF
J: TRBJ2-3; V: TRBV6-1; size: NA; D: TRBD1; DNA: TGTGCCAGCGGGGACAGGGGGCTGACAGATACGCAGTATTTT; CDR3: CASGDRGLTDTQYF
J: TRBJ2-3; V: TRBV6-1; size: NA; D: TRBD2; DNA: TGTGCCAGCAGTTTTAGCGGGACGGGCACAGATACGCAGTATTTT; CDR3: CASSFSGTGTDTQYF
J: TRBJ2-7; V: TRBV6-1; size: NA; D: NA; DNA: TGTGCCAGCAGTGCCCGCAGGGGCTCCTACGAGCAGTACTTC; CDR3: CASSARRGSYEQYF
J: TRBJ2-4; V: TRBV19; size: few; D: TRBD1; DNA: TGTGCCAGTAGCCAGGGACAGGAGGCATTTCAGTACTTC; CDR3: CASSQGQEAFQYF
J: TRBJ2-5; V: TRBV10-2; size: NA; D: NA; DNA: TGCGCCAGCAGTGAGTCGGCCGGTGGGACCCAGTACTTC; CDR3: CASSESAGGTQYF
J: TRBJ1-2; V: TRBV28; size: NA; D: NA; DNA: TGTGCCAGCAGTTTATTGGCAGGCAACTATGGCTACACCTTC; CDR3: CASSLLAGNYGYTF
J: TRBJ2-1; V: TRBV6-1; size: NA; D: TRBD2; DNA: TGTGCCAGCAGGGAGGGACTAGCGGGAGGATACGAGCAGTTCTTC; CDR3: CASREGLAGGYEQFF
J: TRBJ2-1; V: TRBV5-1; size: once; D: TRBD2; DNA: TGCGCCAGCAGCTTGGGCGGGAGCGGTGGGAATGAGCAGTTCTTC; CDR3: CASSLGGSGGNEQFF
J: TRBJ2-2; V: TRBV2; size: NA; D: TRBD2; DNA: TGTGCCAGCAGTACCCGGGGGGAAGCCGGGGAGCTGTTTTTT; CDR3: CASSTRGEAGELFF
J: TRBJ2-1; V: TRBV19; size: NA; D: NA; DNA: TGTGCCAGTAGTATAGGTGGGACGACGTACAATGAGCAGTTCTTC; CDR3: CASSIGGTTYNEQFF
J: TRBJ2-5; V: TRBV11-1; size: NA; D: TRBD2; DNA: TGTGCCAGCAGCTTAGGGGGGGGAGAGACCCAGTACTTC; CDR3: CASSLGGGETQYF
J: TRBJ2-5; V: TRBV7-6; size: NA; D: TRBD2; DNA: TGTGCCAGCAGGGAGGCGGGCGGGGGGACCCAGTACTTC; CDR3: CASREAGGGTQYF
J: TRBJ2-3; V: TRBV30; size: NA; D: TRBD2; DNA: TGTGCCTGGATTAGCGGGAACACAGATACGCAGTATTTT; CDR3: CAWISGNTDTQYF
J: TRBJ2-1; V: TRBV5-6; size: NA; D: NA; DNA: TGTGCCAGCAGCCTGGGGGGCGGGACTCATTACAATGAGCAGTTCTTC; CDR3: CASSLGGGTHYNEQFF
J: TRBJ2-3; V: TRBV5-1; size: once; D: TRBD2; DNA: TGCGCCAGCAGCTTGGAGTCTAGCGGTAGCACAGATACGCAGTATTTT; CDR3: CASSLESSGSTDTQYF
J: TRBJ2-1; V: TRBV9; size: NA; D: TRBD2; DNA: TGTGCCAGCAGCGTGAGCGGGAGCAACAATGAGCAGTTCTTC; CDR3: CASSVSGSNNEQFF
J: TRBJ2-7; V: TRBV28; size: NA; D: TRBD2; DNA: TGTGCCAGCAGTAGCGGGAGTACTCTGGGCGAGCAGTACTTC; CDR3: CASSSGSTLGEQYF
J: TRBJ2-7; V: TRBV2; size: NA; D: NA; DNA: TGTGCCAGCAGTGAAGGGGCTCTTTCCTACGAGCAGTACTTC; CDR3: CASSEGALSYEQYF
J: TRBJ2-1; V: TRBV20-1; size: NA; D: NA; DNA: TGCAGTGCTCGAACTGGAGAGCAGTTCTTC; CDR3: CSARTGEQFF
J: TRBJ2-1; V: TRBV29-1; size: NA; D: NA; DNA: TGCAGCGTTGATGAGGTCGATGAGCAGTTCTTC; CDR3: CSVDEVDEQFF
J: TRBJ2-5; V: TRBV7-3; size: NA; D: TRBD1; DNA: TGTGCCAGCAGCTCGGGACAGGGGCTGGAGACCCAGTACTTC; CDR3: CASSSGQGLETQYF
J: TRBJ2-7; V: TRBV10-1; size: NA; D: NA; DNA: TGCGCCAGCAGCCGCGGAGATTACGAGCAGTACTTC; CDR3: CASSRGDYEQYF
J: TRBJ2-7; V: TRBV12-5; size: NA; D: TRBD2; DNA: TGTGCTAGTGGTTTGATAACTCTAGCGGGCCTACCCTACGAGCAGTACTTC; CDR3: CASGLITLAGLPYEQYF
J: TRBJ1-5; V: TRBV7-3; size: NA; D: NA; DNA: TGTGCCAGCAGCCCCCCCCGGAGCGCAACTTATAGCAATCAGCCCCAGCATTTT; CDR3: CASSPPRSATYSNQPQHF